This TCR beta chain is from a study of CD8 T cells in ankylosing spondylitis. MiXCR, applied by TCRdb to the 5' RACE reads, yields one record per CDR3 protein. The sample has some 200,000 distinct CDR3 sequences, around 24% seen once. The clonotype comes from a male donor with ankylosing spondylitis or in good health (not recorded which). Sequenced: blood, either unsorted or a sorted T cell fraction (not recorded which).

The CDR3 DNA sequence: TGTGCCATCAGGGGCAGAGGAGACACTGAAGCTTTCTTT. It specifies CAIRGRGDTEAFF. V is TRBV10-3 and J is TRBJ1-1; no definite D call. The CDR3 is made up of 13 amino acids. Germline V lookup: CDR1 ENHRY, CDR2 SYGVKD. Trimming took 6 bases from V and 3 from J, leaving 11 bases between them.